The clone carrying this TCR beta chain was seen at least ten times. Its antigen is not known. Blood samples were heparinized, 5 to 8 ml per donor. Method: immunoSEQ multiplex PCR; TCRdb's copy keeps in-frame clones and lacks some. The sample presents under 65,000 clones, none singletons. This sample is part of a study of T cell clonality in common variable immunodeficiency. General study results and limits: Reportedly, TCR beta sequences from common variable immunodeficiency showed fewer deletions and N-nucleotide insertions. Links between repertoire features and CVID complications were heterogeneity-limited.

The sequencing sample was made of peripheral blood mononuclear cells. This clonotype originated in a person aged 18 to 75 in good health.

The sequenced CDR3 bases are TGTGCCAGCAGCACCCGGGACAGGGCCTATGAA. It is translated as CASSTRDRAYE. The full CDR3 sequence reads CASSTRDRAYEAFF. This chain joins TRBV7-2 and TRBJ1-1; 9 bases fit TRBD1. The CDR3 end falls 3 residues outside the read, so it is completed with the germline J gene. Germline V gene sequence: CDR1 SGHTA, CDR2 FQGNSA. The CDR3 totals 14 residues. Trimming at V came to 5 bases and at J to 7 bases, leaving 8 bases not matched to a gene.